The sequence of this T cell receptor beta chain was determined in a study of blood T cell repertoires in COVID-19. Study in general: The cDNA or gDNA used as material had been derived from T cells, B-cell-depleted T cells, or PBMCs.

In the original processing: Amplified reference gene primers provided the basis for estimating nucleated cell counts. The method was immunoSEQ multiplex PCR; TCRdb's version includes in-frame clones alone and lacks a portion of them. The D gene and trimming were derived from the DNA, and the V and J assignments and clone size from that table. The table records around 300,000 clones, about 89% of them present only once. This clone occurred once. V gave up 8 bases and J gave up 4 bases, with 14 bases separating them. This CDR3 comprises 13 residues. CDR1 SGHTA and CDR2 FQGNSA come from the germline V gene.

The chain uses TRBV7-2 and TRBJ1-2; a possible D gene is TRBD1 (5 bases). This clonotype was obtained from a woman aged 40 to 50 who had recovered from COVID-19. The sample comprised PBMCs or T cells enriched from blood (not recorded which). The CDR3: CASGHRSLYGYTF. DNA of the CDR3: TGTGCCAGCGGTCACAGGTCCCTCTATGGCTACACCTTC.